The clone carrying this TCR beta chain was recorded a few times. The antigen remains undetermined. This sample stems from a study of human T cells and chemical hapten exposure. Via MiXCR, TCRdb re-called the RACE reads, giving one row per CDR3 protein. In the table there are fewer than 60,000 distinct CDR3 sequences, about 10% of which are singletons. Overall study findings and caveats: Following DPC sensitization, TCRs present above 1 in 1000 frequency showed no change.

The time point is: pre-sensitization, week 0. The sample's treatment: therapeutic diphenylcyclopropenone sensitization with weekly scalp DPC. The sequencing here drew on whole blood, taken in connection with sensitization to the hapten diphenylcyclopropenone (DPC). This receptor was taken from a woman aged 40-49 years with alopecia areata. Some clones in this sample may be carry-over from other donors' samples.

CDR3: CASSQLAGLNEQFF. CDR3 in DNA: TGTGCCAGCAGCCAGCTAGCGGGTTTAAATGAGCAGTTCTTC. The chain couples TRBV7-2 to TRBJ2-1, with 8 bases matching TRBD2. With 5 bases clipped from V and 7 bases from J, the junction kept 7 bases outside the gene matches. From germline, CDR1 is SGHTA and CDR2 FQGNSA. This CDR3 is built from 14 residues.